The 25 T cell receptor beta chains below were found in one sample sequenced in a study of cytomegalovirus exposure and HLA in healthy donors. Amplification used 60 Vbeta primers and 13 Jbeta primers. Some clones are missing from TCRdb's copy, which holds only in-frame ones; the method was immunoSEQ multiplex PCR. Here the sample spans fewer than 120,000 clones, 86% being singletons. Material for sequencing was PBMCs. These receptors came from a man aged 40-49 years in good health and CMV-seronegative.

The chain employs TRBV7-9 and TRBJ2-3; 7 bases are shared with TRBD2. Germline trimming cut 6 bases from V and 1 base from J; bases unmatched to any gene: 7. The CDR3 totals 15 residues. Germline V CDR1 and CDR2: SEHNR, FQNEAQ (reference sequence). CDR3 DNA sequence: TGTGCCAGCAGATCCAGGGCGGGGGGCACAGATACGCAGTATTTT. Encoded protein: CASRSRAGGTDTQYF.

The chain links TRBV7-7 to TRBJ1-1; D unclear. The length of the CDR3 is 13 residues. Germline lookup yields CDR1 SSHAT and CDR2 FNYEAQ (reference sequence). The germline V and J ends were trimmed by 0 bases and 4 bases, with 6 bases remaining between them. CDR3 protein: CASSLAESTEAFF. The CDR3 nucleotides are TGTGCCAGCAGCTTAGCAGAGAGCACTGAAGCTTTCTTT.

V and J are TRBV5-1 and TRBJ1-4, with 12 bases that match TRBD1. J lost 8 bases, V lost 0 bases, and 11 bases had no gene match. CDR3 length equals 18 residues. The V gene's germline CDR1 is SGHRS and CDR2 YFSETQ. The CDR3 region is CASSLAGGQGARREKLFF. DNA for the CDR3: TGCGCCAGCAGCTTGGCCGGGGGACAGGGGGCGCGGAGAGAAAAACTGTTTTTT.

The chain has TRBV2 and TRBJ2-4; D possibly corresponds to TRBD2 (6 bases). Trimming stripped 7 bases from V and 1 base from J, with 14 bases between. CDR3 length: 15 amino acids. Germline CDR1 reads SNHLY; CDR2 reads FYNNEI. CDR3 coding DNA: TGTGCCAGCACCCTCGGGGGTATTGCCAAAAACATTCAGTACTTC. Translating gives CASTLGGIAKNIQYF.

This clone was recorded a few times. This CDR3 is CAWSEGGGRNEQFF. CDR3 nucleotide sequence: TGTGCCTGGAGTGAGGGGGGGGGACGAAATGAGCAGTTCTTC. The rearrangement links TRBV30 to TRBJ2-1; weak D call: TRBD2 (7 bases). The length of the CDR3 is 14 residues. Trimming shortened V by 1 base and J by 7 bases, and 14 bases separated the two germline ends. Germline V gene sequence: CDR1 GTSNPN, CDR2 SVGIG (reference sequence).

The J gene is TRBJ2-7, the V gene TRBV5-1, with 9 bases fitting TRBD1. Germline trimming cut 0 bases from V and 3 bases from J; bases unmatched to any gene: 16. Germline V gene data show CDR1 as SGHRS and CDR2 as YFSETQ. This CDR3 has 19 residues. The CDR3 loop reads CASSLEPGTGFGTSYEQYF. CDR3 nucleotide sequence: TGCGCCAGCAGCTTGGAACCCGGGACAGGGTTTGGGACCAGCTACGAGCAGTACTTC.

CDR3 bases: TGTGCCAGCAGGCGACAGGGGGTTTATGGCTACACCTTC. This gives the protein CASRRQGVYGYTF. The rearrangement joins TRBV6-1 to TRBJ1-2, with 9 bases aligning to TRBD1. Trimming took 6 bases from V and 5 from J; bases not matched to a gene: 4. Germline V gives CDR1 MNHNS, CDR2 SASEGT. The CDR3 has 13 amino acids.

The J gene is TRBJ1-6, the V gene TRBV7-9; D remains unclear. V dropped 5 bases and J dropped 9 bases, with 8 bases sitting between them. CDR1 is SEHNR, CDR2 FQNEAQ, per germline (reference sequence). This CDR3 spans 12 amino acids. CDR3 DNA: TGTGCCAGCAGCGATGAGAGTTCACCCCTCCACTTT. It specifies CASSDESSPLHF.

The chain recombines TRBV5-1 with TRBJ2-3; 9 nucleotides align to TRBD1. The V and J ends lost 6 bases and 0 bases, in that order; junction bases with no gene match: 14. CDR1 and CDR2 (germline): SGHRS, YFSETQ. This CDR3 contains 18 residues. CDR3 DNA: TGCGCCAGCAAAATTCCGGACAGGGGTCGCCCTAGCACAGATACGCAGTATTTT. Encoded protein: CASKIPDRGRPSTDTQYF. Full variable domain (missing parts from reference TRBV5-1 and TRBJ2-3): KAGVTQTPRYLIKTRGQQVTLSCSPISGHRSVSWYQQTPGQGLQFLFEYFSETQRNKGNFPGRFSGRQFSNSRSEMNVSTLELGDSALYLCASKIPDRGRPSTDTQYFGPGTRLTVL.

V usage is TRBV28 and J usage is TRBJ1-1; D is perhaps TRBD1 (5 bases). CDR3 length: 15 amino acids. Germline loops: CDR1 MDHEN, CDR2 SYDVKM. Deletions cut 6 bases from V and 4 bases from J, with 18 bases between. CDR3 nucleotides: TGTGCCAGCAGCACCCTTGGGGGGGTCGGCACTGAAGCTTTCTTT. It yields the protein CASSTLGGVGTEAFF. Combining the CDR3 with reference TRBV28 and TRBJ1-1 gives the whole variable domain DVKVTQSSRYLVKRTGEKVFLECVQDMDHENMFWYRQDPGLGLRLIYFSYDVKMKEKGDIPEGYSVSREKKERFSLILESASTNQTSMYLCASSTLGGVGTEAFFGQGTRLTVV.

This clone has a single count. The gene calls are TRBV7-8 and TRBJ2-7; D unresolved. Trimming took off 5 bases at V and 3 bases at J, with 8 bases between the two ends. Germline V lookup: CDR1 SGHVS, CDR2 FQNEAQ. This CDR3 is 12 amino acids long. The CDR3 DNA is TGTGCCAGCAGCCGCGGAATCTACGAGCAGTACTTC. Protein sequence: CASSRGIYEQYF.

The genes are TRBV6-1 and TRBJ1-1; D gene ambiguous. CDR3 length equals 13 residues. Trimming removed 4 bases at V and 1 base at J, with 7 bases between. Germline V gene data show CDR1 as MNHNS and CDR2 as SASEGT. CDR3 in amino acids: CASSVSGNTEAFF. For the CDR3, the DNA is TGTGCCAGCAGTGTTTCAGGGAACACTGAAGCTTTCTTT.

CDR3 amino acids: CASSLARGRKSGANVLTF. CDR3 nucleotide sequence: TGTGCCAGCAGCTTAGCTAGGGGGCGGAAGTCTGGGGCCAACGTCCTGACTTTC. The chain carries TRBV13 and TRBJ2-6; 7 bases line up with TRBD1. This CDR3 region has 18 residues. In germline, CDR1 is PRHDT, CDR2 FYEKMQ (reference sequence). V gave up 1 base and J gave up 1 base; unmatched junction bases: 7.

The chain recombines TRBV2 with TRBJ2-1, with 10 bases lining up with TRBD1. The CDR3 consists of 14 residues. V lost 6 bases and J lost 10; bases outside the gene matches: 9. Per germline, CDR1 SNHLY and CDR2 FYNNEI. CDR3 residues: CASSGTGAGKEQFF. The CDR3 region has the DNA TGTGCCAGCAGCGGGACAGGGGCAGGGAAGGAGCAGTTCTTC.

V is TRBV27 and J is TRBJ2-7; D not certain. V shed 7 bases and J shed 0 bases, with 16 bases lying between them. Looked up from germline, CDR1 is MNHEY and CDR2 is SMNVEV (reference sequence). This CDR3 contains 15 residues. This CDR3 reads CASIDLRGNSYEQYF. The CDR3 DNA reads TGTGCCAGCATCGATTTGAGAGGCAACTCCTACGAGCAGTACTTC.

This sequence joins TRBV4-1 and TRBJ1-5, with 9 bases fitting TRBD1. Germline CDR1 MGHRA, CDR2 YSYEKL. Trimming at V came to 4 bases and at J to 1 base, leaving 8 bases not matched to a gene. This CDR3 contains 17 residues. The CDR3 DNA sequence: TGCGCCAGCAGCCCAGGACCGGGACAGGGAAGCAATCAGCCCCAGCATTTT. Protein: CASSPGPGQGSNQPQHF.

This chain joins TRBV6-5 and TRBJ1-3; TRBD1 matches 8 bases. The CDR3 covers 14 residues. V lost 5 bases, J lost 7 bases, and 7 bases stayed unmatched. The germline gives CDR1 MNHEY, CDR2 SVGAGI. For the CDR3, the DNA is TGTGCCAGCAGTCCCGGACAGGGATCGAACACCATATATTTT. Translating it yields CASSPGQGSNTIYF.

The chain has TRBV30 and TRBJ2-2; TRBD1 is a possible D gene (6 bases). CDR1 and CDR2 from the germline V gene are GTSNPN and SVGIG (reference sequence). The germline V and J ends were trimmed by 0 bases and 1 base, with 9 bases remaining between them. CDR3 length: 15 residues. CDR3 sequence (DNA): TGTGCCTGGAGTGTTCCGACAGGGAACACCGGGGAGCTGTTTTTT. Protein product: CAWSVPTGNTGELFF.

V usage is TRBV30 and J usage is TRBJ1-5, with D unclear. Germline CDR1 is GTSNPN and CDR2 is SVGIG (reference sequence). The CDR3 covers 12 residues. V lost 1 base, J lost 4 bases, and 5 bases lay in between. CDR3 nucleotides: TGTGCCTGGAGTGCGGGAAATCAGCCCCAGCATTTT. This encodes CAWSAGNQPQHF.

The chain combines TRBV6-5 with TRBJ2-7; D remains unclear. This CDR3 is 11 amino acids long. Germline CDR1 reads MNHEY; CDR2 reads SVGAGI. V lost 6 bases and J lost 3, with 6 bases in between. The CDR3 here is CASSSLYEQYF. CDR3 sequence (DNA): TGTGCCAGCAGCTCCCTCTACGAGCAGTACTTC.

This clone was detected once. This sequence joins TRBV28 and TRBJ1-4, with D possibly TRBD1 on 6 matching bases. Trimming shortened V by 4 bases and J by 14 bases, and 17 bases separated the two germline ends. Germline lookup yields CDR1 MDHEN and CDR2 SYDVKM. CDR3 length equals 13 residues. The CDR3 DNA follows: TGTGCCAGCAGTTCAGGGGTCCCCCGAGAGCTGTTTTTT. Translated: CASSSGVPRELFF.

V gene TRBV2 combines with J gene TRBJ2-2, with D perhaps TRBD1 (5 bases). The CDR3 spans 15 residues. The V end lost 3 bases, the J end lost 5 bases, and 13 bases lay between the germline ends. Germline CDR1 SNHLY, CDR2 FYNNEI. The CDR3 is CASSEERTPTGELFF. In DNA, the CDR3 is TGTGCCAGCAGTGAGGAGAGGACACCAACCGGGGAGCTGTTTTTT.

Concerning this clone itself: This specimen includes other DNA sequences encoding the same CDR3. This sequence joins TRBV5-1 and TRBJ2-7, with D tentatively TRBD2 (7 bases). The germline V gene encodes CDR1 SGHRS and CDR2 YFSETQ. This CDR3 region has 14 residues. Trimming removed 3 bases at V and 2 bases at J, with 12 bases between. CDR3 protein: CASSSTGRAYEQYF. The CDR3 region has the DNA TGCGCCAGCAGCTCCACAGGGAGGGCCTACGAGCAGTACTTC.

The chain has TRBV30 and TRBJ2-7; maybe TRBD2 (6 bases). Germline V CDR1 and CDR2: GTSNPN, SVGIG (reference sequence). The CDR3 extends over 11 amino acids. Trimming took off 1 base at V and 7 bases at J, with 8 bases between the two ends. Here the CDR3 DNA reads TGTGCCTGGAGTGCTAGCGCAGAGCAGTACTTC. Its translation: CAWSASAEQYF.

The gene calls are TRBV27 and TRBJ2-3, with D uncertain. This CDR3 region has 12 residues. Between the trimmed V and J ends, which lost 6 bases and 2 bases, there was a span of 6 bases. The germline V gene encodes CDR1 MNHEY and CDR2 SMNVEV (reference sequence). The CDR3 spells CASSSFTDTQYF. CDR3 nucleotides: TGTGCCAGCAGCTCCTTCACAGATACGCAGTATTTT.